This TCR beta chain was found in a study of blood T cells in healthy people across ages. A second PCR of roughly 7 to 11 cycles used a sample-barcoded 5' primer and a J-beta primer mix. Every cDNA molecule bore a tag from a template-switch adaptor containing 12 random nucleotides. MiXCR, applied by TCRdb to the 5' RACE reads, yields one record per CDR3 protein. Of 1.5 million to 2 million distinct CDR3 sequences listed, 49% are singletons. The CDR3 totals 15 residues. Germline V lookup: CDR1 LNHNV, CDR2 YYDKDF (reference sequence). Study findings and constraints: Both higher diversity and more naive CD4+ cells marked long-lived donors when set against aged donors. Expanded clonotype shifts may have been confounded, as the donors had an unknown CMV status.

To note about this clonotype: The antigen is unknown. The junction differs from germline at one of its ends, possibly a read error.

The TCR was taken from a woman aged 40-49 years in good health. Sequencing was performed on blood. V and J are TRBV15 and TRBJ1-4; 8 nucleotides line up with TRBD1. As DNA, the CDR3 is TGTGCTACCAGCATGGGGGGGACAGGAGGTGAAAAACTGTTTTTT. Translated: CATSMGGTGGEKLFF.